The rows below give T cell receptor beta chains drawn from one sample of a study of T cells in Graves' hyperthyroidism and ophthalmopathy. TCRdb reprocessed the multiplex PCR reads via MiXCR and lists one record per CDR3 protein. Here the sample spans about 690,000 distinct CDR3 sequences, around a sixth being singletons. The sequencing sample was made of blood. The receptor set was obtained from a middle-aged man with Graves' hyperthyroidism. Both conserved end residues are part of each CDR3. D genes are given only for firm matches.

>TRBJ1-1|NA|TRBV28
CASSLGGDPNTEAFF
>TRBJ1-5|TRBD1|TRBV11-2
CASSLESGGQGNQPQHF
>TRBJ1-5|NA|TRBV12-3/TRBV12-4
CASSLGGSQPQHF
>TRBJ2-7|TRBD1|TRBV3-1
CASSPWTGTAYEQYF
>TRBJ2-7|TRBD2|TRBV3-1
CASSERRTSGTYEQYF
>TRBJ2-1|TRBD2|TRBV4-3
CASSQVTSGGRYEQFF
>TRBJ2-3|TRBD2|TRBV14
CASSTRDYLLPSTDTQYF
>TRBJ2-6|NA|TRBV6-2/TRBV6-3
CASSYSRDSGANVLTF
>TRBJ2-3|NA|TRBV7-9
CASGPRASVDTQYF
>TRBJ2-1|TRBD2|TRBV7-9
CASSFSGEGPERSYNEQFF
>TRBJ2-1|NA|TRBV19
CASSIPAGLYNEQFF